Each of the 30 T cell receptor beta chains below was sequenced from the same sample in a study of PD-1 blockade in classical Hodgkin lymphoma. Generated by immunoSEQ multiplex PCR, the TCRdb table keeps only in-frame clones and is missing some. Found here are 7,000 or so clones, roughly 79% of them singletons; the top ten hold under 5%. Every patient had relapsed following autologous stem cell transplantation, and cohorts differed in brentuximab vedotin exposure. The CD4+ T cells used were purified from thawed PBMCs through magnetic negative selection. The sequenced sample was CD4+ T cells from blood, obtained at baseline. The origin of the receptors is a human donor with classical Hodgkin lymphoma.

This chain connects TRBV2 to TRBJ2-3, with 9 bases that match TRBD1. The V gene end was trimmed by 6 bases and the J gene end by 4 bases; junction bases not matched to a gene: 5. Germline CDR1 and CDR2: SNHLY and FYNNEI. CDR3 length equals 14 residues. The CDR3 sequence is CASSRDREADTQYF. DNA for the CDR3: TGTGCCAGCAGCCGGGACAGGGAGGCAGATACGCAGTATTTT.

CDR3 loop: CASSFLGPVPGGISNEQFF. The CDR3 DNA reads as TGTGCCAGCAGCTTCCTCGGCCCCGTGCCAGGGGGCATCTCAAATGAGCAGTTCTTC. The rearrangement joins TRBV5-5 to TRBJ2-1; 8 nucleotides align to TRBD1. The CDR3 extends over 19 amino acids. The V gene's germline CDR1 is SGHKS and CDR2 YYEKEE (reference sequence). V shed 2 bases and J 7 bases; nucleotides not matched to a gene: 20. Full variable domain (outside the CDR3, taken from reference TRBV5-5 and TRBJ2-1): DAGVTQSPTHLIKTRGQQVTLRCSPISGHKSVSWYQQVLGQGPQFIFQYYEKEERGRGNFPDRFSARQFPNYSSELNVNALLLGDSALYLCASSFLGPVPGGISNEQFFGPGTRLTVL.

The CDR3 protein is CASSLVAEGWYEQYV. For the CDR3, the DNA is TGTGCCAGCAGCTTAGTAGCCGAGGGGTGGTACGAGCAGTACGTC. This chain joins TRBV11-2 and TRBJ2-7; D assignment may be TRBD1 or TRBD2 (5 bases each). Germline assignment: CDR1 SGHAT and CDR2 FQNNGV. Trimming removed 1 base at V and 4 bases at J, with 14 bases between. This CDR3 is 15 amino acids long.

CDR3 in DNA: TGCGCCAGCAGCCAAGGTGACAGCGCCTTAACTATAAAAAACATTCAGTACTTC. It translates to CASSQGDSALTIKNIQYF. This chain links TRBV4-1 with TRBJ2-4, with D possibly being TRBD1 (5 bases). The ends were cut back, 1 base at V and 4 bases at J, with 20 bases in the middle. The CDR3 is 18 amino acids. From germline, CDR1 is MGHRA and CDR2 YSYEKL.

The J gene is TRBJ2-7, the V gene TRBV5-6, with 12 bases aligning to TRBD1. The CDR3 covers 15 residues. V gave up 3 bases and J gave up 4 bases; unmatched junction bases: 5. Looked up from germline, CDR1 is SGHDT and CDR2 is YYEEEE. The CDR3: CASSSGTGGWYEQYV. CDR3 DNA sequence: TGTGCCAGCAGCTCCGGGACAGGGGGCTGGTACGAGCAGTACGTC.

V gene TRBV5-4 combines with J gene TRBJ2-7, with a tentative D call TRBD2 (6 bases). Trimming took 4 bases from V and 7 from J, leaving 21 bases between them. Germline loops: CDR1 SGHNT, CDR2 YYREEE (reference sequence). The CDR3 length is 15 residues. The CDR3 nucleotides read TGTGCCAGCAGCCCCATAAGGTCGGGGACTTGGGAGCAGTACTTC. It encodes CASSPIRSGTWEQYF. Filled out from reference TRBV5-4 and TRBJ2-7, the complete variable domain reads ETGVTQSPTHLIKTRGQQVTLRCSSQSGHNTVSWYQQALGQGPQFIFQYYREEENGRGNFPPRFSGLQFPNYSSELNVNALELDDSALYLCASSPIRSGTWEQYFGPGTRLTVT.

CDR3 residues: CASSSRRADRQDSPGELFF. The DNA of the CDR3 is TGTGCCAGCAGCTCCCGAAGGGCGGATCGACAGGATTCCCCCGGGGAGCTGTTTTTT. The chain recombines TRBV7-9 with TRBJ2-2, with D perhaps matching TRBD1 (6 bases). This CDR3 has 19 amino acids. Between the trimmed V and J ends, which lost 4 bases and 6 bases, there was a span of 27 bases. Germline CDR1 and CDR2: SEHNR and FQNEAQ (reference sequence).

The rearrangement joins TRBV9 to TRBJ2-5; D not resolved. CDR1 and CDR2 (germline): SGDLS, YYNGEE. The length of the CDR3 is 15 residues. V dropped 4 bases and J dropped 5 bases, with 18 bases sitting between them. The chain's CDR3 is CASSISLRTGETQYF. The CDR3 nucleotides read TGTGCCAGCAGCATCTCCCTCCGGACCGGGGAGACCCAGTACTTC.

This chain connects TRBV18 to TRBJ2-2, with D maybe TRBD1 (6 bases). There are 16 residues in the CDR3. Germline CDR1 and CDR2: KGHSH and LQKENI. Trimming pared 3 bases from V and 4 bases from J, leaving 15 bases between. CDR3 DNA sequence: TGTGCCAGCTCACCGCCGCTACAGGGTCCCACCGGGGAGCTGTTTTTT. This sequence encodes CASSPPLQGPTGELFF.

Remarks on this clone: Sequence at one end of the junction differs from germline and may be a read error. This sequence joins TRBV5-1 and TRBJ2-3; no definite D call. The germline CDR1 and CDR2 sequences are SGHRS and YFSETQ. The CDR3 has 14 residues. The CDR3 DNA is TGCGCCAGCAGGTTGGAGACTAGCACAGATACGCAGTATTTT. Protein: CASRLETSTDTQYF.

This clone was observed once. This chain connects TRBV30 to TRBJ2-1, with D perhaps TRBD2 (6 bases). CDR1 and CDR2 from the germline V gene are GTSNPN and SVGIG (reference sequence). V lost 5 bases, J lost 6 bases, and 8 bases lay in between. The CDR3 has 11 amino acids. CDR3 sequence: CAWERANEQFF. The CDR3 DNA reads TGTGCCTGGGAGCGGGCCAATGAGCAGTTCTTC. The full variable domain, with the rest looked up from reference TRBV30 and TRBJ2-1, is SQTIHQWPATLVQPVGSPLSLECTVEGTSNPNLYWYRQAAGRGLQLLFYSVGIGQISSEVPQNLSASRPQDRQFILSSKKLLLSDSGFYLCAWERANEQFFGPGTRLTVL.

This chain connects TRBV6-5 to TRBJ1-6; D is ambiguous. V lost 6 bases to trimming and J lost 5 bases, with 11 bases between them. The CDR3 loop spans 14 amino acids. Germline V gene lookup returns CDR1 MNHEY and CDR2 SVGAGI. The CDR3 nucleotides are TGTGCCAGCAGGGAGGGCGCCCATAATTCACCCCTCCACTTT. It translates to CASREGAHNSPLHF.

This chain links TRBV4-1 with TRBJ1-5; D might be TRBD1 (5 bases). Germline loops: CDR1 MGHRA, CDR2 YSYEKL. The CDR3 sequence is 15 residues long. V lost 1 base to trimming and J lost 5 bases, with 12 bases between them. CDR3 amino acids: CASSQVGRDDQPQHF. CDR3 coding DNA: TGCGCCAGCAGCCAAGTGGGCAGGGACGATCAGCCCCAGCATTTT.

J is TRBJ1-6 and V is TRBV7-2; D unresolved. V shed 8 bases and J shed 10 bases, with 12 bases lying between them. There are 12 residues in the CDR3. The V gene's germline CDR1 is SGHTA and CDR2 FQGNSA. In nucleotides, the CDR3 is TGTGCCAGCCGTGCCGACATCTCACCCCTCCACTTT. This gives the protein CASRADISPLHF.

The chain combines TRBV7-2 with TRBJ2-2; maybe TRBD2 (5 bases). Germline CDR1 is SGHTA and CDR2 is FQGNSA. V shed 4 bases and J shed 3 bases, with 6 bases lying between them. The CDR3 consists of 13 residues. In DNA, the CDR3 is TGTGCCAGCAGCTGGACTTACACCGGGGAGCTGTTTTTT. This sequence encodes CASSWTYTGELFF.

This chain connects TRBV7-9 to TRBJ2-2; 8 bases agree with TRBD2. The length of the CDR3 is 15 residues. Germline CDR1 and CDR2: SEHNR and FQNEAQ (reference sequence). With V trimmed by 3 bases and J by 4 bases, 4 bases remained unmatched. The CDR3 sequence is CASSLLAGSTGELFF. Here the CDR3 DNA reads TGTGCCAGCAGCTTGCTAGCGGGTAGCACCGGGGAGCTGTTTTTT.

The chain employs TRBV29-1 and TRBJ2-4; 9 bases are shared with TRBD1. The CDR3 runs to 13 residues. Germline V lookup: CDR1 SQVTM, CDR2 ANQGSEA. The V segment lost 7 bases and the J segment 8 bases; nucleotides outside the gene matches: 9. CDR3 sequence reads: CSALQGAGDIQYF. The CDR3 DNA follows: TGCAGCGCCCTACAGGGGGCTGGAGACATTCAGTACTTC.

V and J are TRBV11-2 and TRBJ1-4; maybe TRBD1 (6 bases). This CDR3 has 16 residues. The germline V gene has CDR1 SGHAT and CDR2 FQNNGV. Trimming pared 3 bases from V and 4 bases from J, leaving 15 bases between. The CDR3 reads CASSLVMGGGNEKLFF. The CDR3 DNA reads TGTGCCAGCAGCTTGGTTATGGGAGGGGGTAATGAAAAACTGTTTTTT.

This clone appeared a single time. CDR3 amino acids: CASSLVSTVREKLFF. The CDR3 coding sequence is TGTGCCAGCAGCTTAGTGTCGACAGTACGGGAAAAACTGTTTTTT. The chain couples TRBV7-1 to TRBJ1-4, with a weak D call TRBD1 (5 bases). TRBV7-1 belongs to the ORF category, with a function that is uncertain. V was clipped by 4 bases and J by 8 bases, with 17 bases between them. The CDR3 runs 15 residues.

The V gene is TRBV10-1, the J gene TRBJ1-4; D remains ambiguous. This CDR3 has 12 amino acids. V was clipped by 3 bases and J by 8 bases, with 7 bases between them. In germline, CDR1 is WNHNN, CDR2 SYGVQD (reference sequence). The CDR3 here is CASSDGREKLFF. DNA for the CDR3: TGCGCCAGCAGTGACGGGAGGGAAAAACTGTTTTTT.

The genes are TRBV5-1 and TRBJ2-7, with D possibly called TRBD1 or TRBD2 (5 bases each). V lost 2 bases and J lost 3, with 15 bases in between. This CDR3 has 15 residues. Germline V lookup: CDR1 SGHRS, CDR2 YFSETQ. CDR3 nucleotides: TGCGCCAGCAGCTTTGGAGAGGGGCAGGTCTACGAGCAGTACGTC. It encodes CASSFGEGQVYEQYV.

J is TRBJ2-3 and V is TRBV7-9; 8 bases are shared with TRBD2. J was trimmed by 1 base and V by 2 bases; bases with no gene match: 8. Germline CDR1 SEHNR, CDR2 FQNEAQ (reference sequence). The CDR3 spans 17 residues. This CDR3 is CASSLRPGGGRTDTQYF. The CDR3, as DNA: TGTGCCAGCAGCTTAAGACCTGGCGGGGGGCGCACAGATACGCAGTATTTT. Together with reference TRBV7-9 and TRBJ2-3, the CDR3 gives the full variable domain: DTGVSQNPRHKITKRGQNVTFRCDPISEHNRLYWYRQTLGQGPEFLTYFQNEAQLEKSRLLSDRFSAERPKGSFSTLEIQRTEQGDSAMYLCASSLRPGGGRTDTQYFGPGTRLTVL.

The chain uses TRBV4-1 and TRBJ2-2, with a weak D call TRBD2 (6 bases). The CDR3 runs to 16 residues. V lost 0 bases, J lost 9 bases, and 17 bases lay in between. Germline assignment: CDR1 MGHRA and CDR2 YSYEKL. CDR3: CASSQESSEIVRELFF. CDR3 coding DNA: TGCGCCAGCAGCCAAGAATCTAGCGAGATTGTCCGGGAGCTGTTTTTT.

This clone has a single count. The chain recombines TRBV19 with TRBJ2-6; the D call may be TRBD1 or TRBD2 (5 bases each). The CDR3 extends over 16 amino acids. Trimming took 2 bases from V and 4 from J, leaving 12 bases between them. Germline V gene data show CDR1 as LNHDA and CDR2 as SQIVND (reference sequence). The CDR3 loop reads CASSIMRGGGANVLTF. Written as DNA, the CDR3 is TGTGCCAGTAGTATAATGAGGGGTGGAGGGGCCAACGTCCTGACTTTC. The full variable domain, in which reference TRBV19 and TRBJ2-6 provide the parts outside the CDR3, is DGGITQSPKYLFRKEGQNVTLSCEQNLNHDAMYWYRQDPGQGLRLIYYSQIVNDFQKGDIAEGYSVSREKKESFPLTVTSAQKNPTAFYLCASSIMRGGGANVLTFGAGSRLTVL.

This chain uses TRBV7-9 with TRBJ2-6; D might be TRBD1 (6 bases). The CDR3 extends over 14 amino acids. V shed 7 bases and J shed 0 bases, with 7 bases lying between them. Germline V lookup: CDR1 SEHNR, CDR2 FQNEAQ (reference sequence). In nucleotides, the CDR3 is TGTGCCAGCACAGGGGTCTCTGGGGCCAACGTCCTGACTTTC. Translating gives CASTGVSGANVLTF.

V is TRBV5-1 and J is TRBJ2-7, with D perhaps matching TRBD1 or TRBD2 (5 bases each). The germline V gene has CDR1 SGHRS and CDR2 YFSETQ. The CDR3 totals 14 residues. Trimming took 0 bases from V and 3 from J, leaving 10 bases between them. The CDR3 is CASSLGGGFYEQYF. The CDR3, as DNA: TGCGCCAGCAGCTTGGGTGGGGGTTTCTACGAGCAGTACTTC. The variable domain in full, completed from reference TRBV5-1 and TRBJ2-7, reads KAGVTQTPRYLIKTRGQQVTLSCSPISGHRSVSWYQQTPGQGLQFLFEYFSETQRNKGNFPGRFSGRQFSNSRSEMNVSTLELGDSALYLCASSLGGGFYEQYFGPGTRLTVT.

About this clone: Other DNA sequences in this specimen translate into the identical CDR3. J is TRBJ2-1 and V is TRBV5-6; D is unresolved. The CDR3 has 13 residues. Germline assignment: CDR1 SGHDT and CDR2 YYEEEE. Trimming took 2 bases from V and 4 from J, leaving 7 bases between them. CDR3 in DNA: TGTGCCAGCAGCTTTAATCCTTACAATGAGCAGTTCTTC. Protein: CASSFNPYNEQFF.

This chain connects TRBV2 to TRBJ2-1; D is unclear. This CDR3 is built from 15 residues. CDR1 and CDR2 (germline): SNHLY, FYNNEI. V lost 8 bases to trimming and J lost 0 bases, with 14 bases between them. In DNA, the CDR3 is TGTGCCAGCTCTACCCCGCGGCTCTCCTACAATGAGCAGTTCTTC. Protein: CASSTPRLSYNEQFF.

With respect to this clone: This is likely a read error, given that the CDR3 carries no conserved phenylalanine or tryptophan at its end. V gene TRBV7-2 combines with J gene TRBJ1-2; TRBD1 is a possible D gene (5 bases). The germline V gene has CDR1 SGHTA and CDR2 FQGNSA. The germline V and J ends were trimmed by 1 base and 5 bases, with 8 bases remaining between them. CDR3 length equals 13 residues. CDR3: CASSLGQPYGYTL. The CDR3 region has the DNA TGTGCCAGCAGCTTAGGACAGCCTTATGGCTACACCCTC.

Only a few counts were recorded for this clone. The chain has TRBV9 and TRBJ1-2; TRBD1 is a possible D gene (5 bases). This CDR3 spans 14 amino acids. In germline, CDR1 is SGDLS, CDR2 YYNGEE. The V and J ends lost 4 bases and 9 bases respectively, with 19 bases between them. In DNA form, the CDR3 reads TGTGCCAGCAGCACGGGGACGGGTGCTATGAGCTACACCTTC. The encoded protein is CASSTGTGAMSYTF.